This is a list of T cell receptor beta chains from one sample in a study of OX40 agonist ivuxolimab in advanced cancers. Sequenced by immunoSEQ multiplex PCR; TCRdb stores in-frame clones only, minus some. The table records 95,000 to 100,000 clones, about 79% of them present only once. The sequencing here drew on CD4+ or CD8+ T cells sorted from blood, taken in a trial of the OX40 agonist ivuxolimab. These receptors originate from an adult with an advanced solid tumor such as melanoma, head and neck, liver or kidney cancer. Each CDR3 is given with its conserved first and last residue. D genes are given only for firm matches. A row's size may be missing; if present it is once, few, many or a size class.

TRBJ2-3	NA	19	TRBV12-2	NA	TGTGCAAGTCGCTGCGCCGGGACTAGCGGGGGGCCTAGCACAGATACGCAGTATTTT	CASRCAGTSGGPSTDTQYF
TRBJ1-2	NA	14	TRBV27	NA	TGTGCCAGCAGTTTACACAGGGACGGGTCTGGCTACACCTTC	CASSLHRDGSGYTF
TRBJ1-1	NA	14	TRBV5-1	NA	TGCGCCAGCAGCTTGTTTTATGGGAACACTGAAGCTTTCTTT	CASSLFYGNTEAFF
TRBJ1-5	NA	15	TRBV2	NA	TGTGCCAGCAAGAACCAGGGGTCTGGCAATCAGCCCCAGCATTTT	CASKNQGSGNQPQHF
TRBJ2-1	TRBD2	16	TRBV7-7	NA	TGTGCCAGCAGCTTACAAAGCGGGACGACCTACAATGAGCAGTTCTTC	CASSLQSGTTYNEQFF
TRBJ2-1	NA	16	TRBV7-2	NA	TGTGCCAGCAGCTTAGCGCCGGCGGGTGTAAGGAATGAGCAGTTCTTC	CASSLAPAGVRNEQFF
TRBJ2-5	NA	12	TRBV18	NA	TGTGCCAGCTCACCCTTAGCAGAGACCCAGTACTTC	CASSPLAETQYF
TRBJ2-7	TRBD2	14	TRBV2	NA	TGTGCCAGCAGTGAACTAGCGGGGGGTTACGAGCAGTACTTC	CASSELAGGYEQYF
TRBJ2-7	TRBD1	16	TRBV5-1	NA	TGCGCCAGCAGCCTTACAACCGGGACAGTTTCCTACGAGCAGTACTTC	CASSLTTGTVSYEQYF
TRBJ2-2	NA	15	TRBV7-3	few	TGTGCCAGCAGCCAGAGACAAGTTAGGGCCGGGGAGCTGTTTTTT	CASSQRQVRAGELFF
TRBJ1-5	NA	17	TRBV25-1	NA	TGTGCCAGCAGTGAAGACAGGAGATCTTTCCGGGATCAGCCCCAGCATTTT	CASSEDRRSFRDQPQHF
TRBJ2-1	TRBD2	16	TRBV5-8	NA	TGTGCCAGCAGTCGTGGGACCTGGACGGGAGGGGATGAGCAGTTCTTC	CASSRGTWTGGDEQFF
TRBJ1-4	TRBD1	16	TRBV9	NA	TGTGCCAGCAGCGTTGGGGGACAGCCCTTTAATGAAAAACTGTTTTTT	CASSVGGQPFNEKLFF
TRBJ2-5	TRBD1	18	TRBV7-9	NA	TGTGCCAGCAGCTTCGGGACAGGGGGACTCCGGGGGCAAGAGACCCAGTACTTC	CASSFGTGGLRGQETQYF
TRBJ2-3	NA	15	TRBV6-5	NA	TGTGCCAGCAGTTACCTCCCTCGGGTAATGGATACGCAGTATTTT	CASSYLPRVMDTQYF
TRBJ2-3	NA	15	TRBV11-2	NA	TGTGCCAGCAGCTACGGAGCGGACTTCACAGATACGCAGTATTTT	CASSYGADFTDTQYF
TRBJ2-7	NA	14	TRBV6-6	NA	TGTGCCAGCAGCCGGGACACCTCCTCCTACGAGCAGTACTTC	CASSRDTSSYEQYF
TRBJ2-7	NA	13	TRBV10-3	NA	TGTGCCATCAGGGACAGCGAAGCCTACGAGCAGTACTTC	CAIRDSEAYEQYF
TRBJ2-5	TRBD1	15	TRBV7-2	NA	TGTGCCAGCAGCTTAGAACAGGGGGCGTGGGAGACCCAGTACTTC	CASSLEQGAWETQYF
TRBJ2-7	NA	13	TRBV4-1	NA	TGCGCCAGCAGCCAACCGCCCTCCTACGAGCAGTACTTC	CASSQPPSYEQYF
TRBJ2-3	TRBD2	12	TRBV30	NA	TGTGCCTGGAGCTCCGGGACTAGCGGGATGTATTTT	CAWSSGTSGMYF
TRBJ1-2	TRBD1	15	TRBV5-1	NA	TGCGCCAGCAGAGAGGGGACAGGGGGAAACTATGGCTACACCTTC	CASREGTGGNYGYTF
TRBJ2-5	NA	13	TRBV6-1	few	TGTGCCAGCCATCTAGGGCGACAGGAGACCCAGTACTTC	CASHLGRQETQYF
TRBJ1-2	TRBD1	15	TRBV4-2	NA	TGTGCCAGCAGCCAAGGAGAGGGCCGGGACAGTTCCTACACCTTC	CASSQGEGRDSSYTF
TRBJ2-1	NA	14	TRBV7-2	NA	TGTGCCAGCAGCCCTAGAGGCGCTAGTGATGAGCAGTTCTTC	CASSPRGASDEQFF
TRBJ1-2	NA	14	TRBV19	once	TGTGCCAGTAGTATTGGGGGCGCGGACTATGGCTACACCTTC	CASSIGGADYGYTF
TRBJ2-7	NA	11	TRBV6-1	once	TGTGCCAGCAGTTACCTGGACGAGCAGTACTTC	CASSYLDEQYF
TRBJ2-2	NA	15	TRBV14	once	TGTGCCAGCAGCCAAGATAGGCTCTCCACCGGGGAGCTGTTTTTT	CASSQDRLSTGELFF
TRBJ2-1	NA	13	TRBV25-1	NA	TGTGCCAGCAGAAGTGACGTGGGGAATGAGCAGTTCTTC	CASRSDVGNEQFF
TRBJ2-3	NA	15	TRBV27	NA	TGTGCCAGTATTTTAGGTCATGAGGGTACAGATACGCAGTATTTT	CASILGHEGTDTQYF
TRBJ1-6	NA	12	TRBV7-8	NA	TGTGCCAGCAGCCAAATATATTCACCCCTCCACTTT	CASSQIYSPLHF
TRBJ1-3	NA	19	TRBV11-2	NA	TGTGCCAGCAGCTCCCTAGGGGGAGGGGGATTAACGTCTGGAAACACCATATATTTT	CASSSLGGGGLTSGNTIYF
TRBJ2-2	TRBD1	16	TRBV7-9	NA	TGTGCCAGCAACTCAGGGGGATCGAGGAACACCGGGGAGCTGTTTTTT	CASNSGGSRNTGELFF
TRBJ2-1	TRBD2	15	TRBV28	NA	TGTGCCAGCACGGGGGGACTAGCGGGAGCCAATGAGCAGTTCTTC	CASTGGLAGANEQFF
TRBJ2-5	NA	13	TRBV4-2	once	TGTGCCAGCAGCCCGACAGTCCAAGAGACCCAGTACTTC	CASSPTVQETQYF
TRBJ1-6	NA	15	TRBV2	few	TGTGCCAGCAGCCCGGACGTAACTTATAATTCACCCCTCCACTTT	CASSPDVTYNSPLHF
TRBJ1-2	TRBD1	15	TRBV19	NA	TGTGCCAGTAGTATTGGACAGGGGGCTAACTATGGCTACACCTTC	CASSIGQGANYGYTF
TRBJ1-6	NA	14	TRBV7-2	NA	TGTGCCAGCAGCAGACAACAGGGTTATTCACCCCTCCACTTT	CASSRQQGYSPLHF
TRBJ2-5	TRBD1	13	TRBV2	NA	TGTGCCAGCAGTGGCGACAGGGTTGAGACCCAGTACTTC	CASSGDRVETQYF
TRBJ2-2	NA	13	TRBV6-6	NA	TGTGCCAGCGAGAAGGGAGTCACCGGGGAGCTGTTTTTT	CASEKGVTGELFF
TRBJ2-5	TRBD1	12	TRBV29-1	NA	TGCAGCGCCGGACAGGGGCAAGAGACCCAGTACTTC	CSAGQGQETQYF
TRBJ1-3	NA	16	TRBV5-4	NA	TGTGCCAGCAGCCCCACCCTGGAAACGGCTCGAAACACCATATATTTT	CASSPTLETARNTIYF
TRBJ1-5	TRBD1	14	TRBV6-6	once	TGTGCCAGCAGTTTGAACAGGGGAGGAGAGCCCCAGCATTTT	CASSLNRGGEPQHF
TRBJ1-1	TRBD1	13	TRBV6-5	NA	TGTGCCAGCAGGGACAGGGTAAACACTGAAGCTTTCTTT	CASRDRVNTEAFF
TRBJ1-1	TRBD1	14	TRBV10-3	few	TGTGCCACTAAACCGGGACAGGCGAACACTGAAGCTTTCTTT	CATKPGQANTEAFF
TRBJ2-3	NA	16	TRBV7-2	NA	TGTGCCAGCAGCTCAGAGTATCGAGGGGGCACAGATACGCAGTATTTT	CASSSEYRGGTDTQYF
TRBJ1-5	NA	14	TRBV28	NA	TGTGCCAGCAGTTTATGGGGAGGGAATCAGCCCCAGCATTTT	CASSLWGGNQPQHF
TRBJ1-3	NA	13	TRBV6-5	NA	TGTGCCAGCACGCGGGGCTCTGGAAACACCATATATTTT	CASTRGSGNTIYF
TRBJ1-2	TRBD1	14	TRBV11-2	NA	TGTGCCAGCAGCCCATCAGGGGGCCGAGGTGGCTACACCTTC	CASSPSGGRGGYTF